This TCR beta chain was identified in a study of early T cells in non-severe SARS-CoV-2 infection. Trimming removed 4 bases from V and 2 bases from J, with 9 bases in between. The CDR3 totals 15 residues. CDR1 LNHNV and CDR2 YYDKDF come from the germline V gene (reference sequence). As part of library construction, unique molecular identifiers were attached to individual cDNA molecules. From the 5' RACE reads, TCRdb called clonotypes with MiXCR, one entry per CDR3 protein. The table records fewer than 100,000 distinct CDR3 sequences, around a tenth of them present only once. The sample taken for sequencing was whole blood. The receptor's source is an adult who was a healthcare worker with PCR-confirmed SARS-CoV-2 infection or an uninfected control (not recorded which). The rearrangement links TRBV15 to TRBJ2-6, with D possibly being TRBD1 (6 bases). This chain's CDR3 is CATSINRAGANVLTF. CDR3 sequence (DNA): TGTGCCACCAGCATAAACAGGGCTGGGGCCAACGTCCTGACTTTC.